This entry lists 30 T cell receptor beta chains sequenced from one sample in a study of T-cell reconstitution after alpha-beta-depleted transplantation in children. For TCRbeta, the library was prepared with unique molecular identifiers. TCRdb reprocessed the PCR reads with MiXCR, giving one entry per CDR3 protein. The sample contains 200,000 to 250,000 distinct CDR3 sequences, 6.5% to 10% of which appear only once. The sample here was PBMCs, mostly from graft donor cells, taken 180 days after TCRalphabeta/CD19-depleted stem cell transplant. These receptors were obtained from a male patient between 5 and 17 years old who had a stem cell transplant for acute lymphoblastic leukemia, so the T cells may come from the graft donor.

This clonotype occurred a few times. The chain links TRBV18 to TRBJ2-7, with D hard to call. The CDR3 totals 16 residues. CDR1 and CDR2 (germline): KGHSH, LQKENI. Trimming pared 4 bases from V and 2 bases from J, leaving 18 bases between. The CDR3 here is CASSRDRSKVPYEQYF. DNA of the CDR3: TGTGCCAGCTCACGAGATAGATCGAAGGTTCCCTACGAGCAGTACTTC.

To note about this clonotype: A much larger clone differs from this one at a single base, so this may be a read error. V and J are TRBV20-1 and TRBJ2-3, with 11 positions matching TRBD2. CDR1 and CDR2 (germline): DFQATT, SNEGSKA (reference sequence). This CDR3 is 17 amino acids long. The CDR3: CCARDTSGGRRTDTQYF. Here the CDR3 DNA reads TGCTGTGCTAGAGATACTAGCGGGGGCCGTCGCACAGATACGCAGTATTTT.

This clonotype was picked up many times. This chain links TRBV5-1 with TRBJ1-4; a possible D gene is TRBD1 (5 bases). Germline assignment: CDR1 SGHRS and CDR2 YFSETQ. The CDR3 is 16 amino acids. The ends were cut back, 4 bases at V and 0 bases at J, with 13 bases in the middle. CDR3 loop: CASSPRQRATNEKLFF. In nucleotides, the CDR3 is TGCGCCAGCAGCCCGAGACAGCGTGCAACTAATGAAAAACTGTTTTTT.

At least ten counts were recorded for this clonotype. The V gene is TRBV19, the J gene TRBJ2-5; D unresolved. V shed 6 bases and J shed 0 bases, with 8 bases lying between them. The CDR3 extends over 13 amino acids. Germline CDR1 is LNHDA and CDR2 is SQIVND (reference sequence). CDR3 loop: CASSRNYQETQYF. CDR3 nucleotide sequence: TGTGCCAGTAGCCGAAATTACCAAGAGACCCAGTACTTC.

CDR3 coding DNA: TGTGCCAGTAGTATGGCCTGGCTCGGGACAAAAGGATCCTACGAGCAGTACTTC. It yields the protein CASSMAWLGTKGSYEQYF. The V call is TRBV19, the J call TRBJ2-7; perhaps TRBD1 as D (6 bases). Trimming shortened V by 3 bases and J by 1 base, and 22 bases separated the two germline ends. Germline V gene sequence: CDR1 LNHDA, CDR2 SQIVND (reference sequence). The CDR3 runs 18 residues.

The CDR3 DNA reads TGTGCCAGCAGTTTTAGCGTCGGACGAGGTCAGGGGGCCAACGTCCTGACTTTC. Protein sequence: CASSFSVGRGQGANVLTF. V is TRBV12-3 or TRBV12-4 and J is TRBJ2-6; D perhaps matches TRBD2 (5 bases). The V end lost 3 bases, the J end lost 4 bases, and 19 bases lay between the germline ends. CDR3 length: 18 amino acids.

This clonotype was seen repeatedly, ten times or more. The chain uses TRBV28 and TRBJ2-4; perhaps D is TRBD1 or TRBD2 (5 bases each). This CDR3 is 15 amino acids long. CDR1 is MDHEN, CDR2 SYDVKM, per germline. Trimming stripped 5 bases from V and 0 bases from J, with 11 bases between. This CDR3 reads CASSTGAIAKNIQYF. The CDR3 coding sequence is TGTGCCAGCAGTACCGGGGCAATAGCCAAAAACATTCAGTACTTC.

This clonotype was seen repeatedly, ten times or more. The chain employs TRBV7-9 and TRBJ2-7, with D tentatively TRBD1 (5 bases). The CDR3 length is 15 residues. Germline V CDR1 and CDR2: SEHNR, FQNEAQ (reference sequence). V gave up 5 bases and J gave up 6 bases, with 20 bases separating them. The CDR3 protein is CASSPLSQGNSEQYF. CDR3 in DNA: TGTGCCAGCAGCCCCCTTTCTCAGGGAAACTCCGAGCAGTACTTC.

This clonotype was counted ten times or more. This chain connects TRBV9 to TRBJ1-2; 11 bases are shared with TRBD1. Trimming cost V 3 bases and J 5 bases; bases outside gene matches: 6. CDR1 SGDLS and CDR2 YYNGEE come from the germline V gene. The CDR3 sequence is 15 residues long. CDR3 protein: CASSGSGTGGYGYTF. The CDR3 DNA is TGTGCCAGCAGCGGATCCGGGACAGGGGGTTATGGCTACACCTTC.

This clonotype occurred many times. V and J are TRBV6-5 and TRBJ2-1, with 7 nucleotides matching TRBD1. The CDR3 is 14 residues long. The V and J ends lost 3 bases and 7 bases, in that order; junction bases with no gene match: 6. Germline CDR1 reads MNHEY; CDR2 reads SVGAGI. CDR3 coding DNA: TGTGCCAGCAGTTATACGGGACAGCGTAATGAGCAGTTCTTC. Translating it yields CASSYTGQRNEQFF.

In this sample, this clonotype turned up many times. CDR3 in DNA: TGTGCCAGCTCCGTATCCCCTACTAGCACAGATACGCAGTATTTT. Amino acids: CASSVSPTSTDTQYF. J is TRBJ2-3 and V is TRBV7-3, with D unclear. V was cut by 8 bases and J by 0 bases, with 15 bases left in between. This CDR3 contains 15 residues. Germline CDR1 SGHTA, CDR2 FQGTGA.

There are many counts of this clonotype. This chain joins TRBV12-3 or TRBV12-4 and TRBJ1-3, with D uncertain. The length of the CDR3 is 11 residues. V lost 6 bases, J lost 2 bases, and 2 bases lay in between. The CDR3 DNA reads TGTGCCAGCAGGGCTGGAAACACCATATATTTT. Encoded protein: CASRAGNTIYF.

As for this clonotype: This may stem from a read error, because a much larger clone lies one nucleotide away. This CDR3 fails to terminate in the conserved phenylalanine or tryptophan, so it likely reflects a read error. The chain links TRBV5-6 to TRBJ2-1, with a possible D match to TRBD2 (5 bases). There are 14 residues in the CDR3. Germline V CDR1 and CDR2: SGHDT, YYEEEE. The V end lost 1 base, the J end lost 6 bases, and 11 bases lay between the germline ends. CDR3: CASSLWGLANEQFI. CDR3 nucleotide sequence: TGTGCCAGCAGCTTGTGGGGTCTAGCCAATGAGCAGTTCATC.

This clonotype has at least ten counts. The gene calls are TRBV5-6 and TRBJ2-7, with 8 bases fitting TRBD2. Unmatched junction bases numbered 11, after V lost 6 bases and J lost 3 bases. The CDR3 totals 15 residues. Per the germline V gene, CDR1 is SGHDT and CDR2 is YYEEEE. CDR3 amino acids: CASNREGVGIYEQYF. In nucleotides, the CDR3 is TGTGCCAGCAACCGGGAGGGTGTGGGAATCTACGAGCAGTACTTC.

This clonotype was picked up many times. V usage is TRBV5-1 and J usage is TRBJ1-1, with TRBD1 identical over 7 bases. The V and J ends lost 0 bases and 1 base, in that order; junction bases with no gene match: 6. In germline, CDR1 is SGHRS, CDR2 YFSETQ. This CDR3 is 16 amino acids long. The CDR3 bases are TGCGCCAGCAGCTTGGCAGGGGGAGTATCGAACACTGAAGCTTTCTTT. It yields the protein CASSLAGGVSNTEAFF.

At least ten counts were recorded for this clonotype. This chain joins TRBV16 and TRBJ2-1, with 8 bases identical to TRBD2. Germline lookup yields CDR1 KGHSY and CDR2 FQNENV. This CDR3 region has 15 residues. V trimming: 1 base; J trimming: 6 bases; junction bases outside the gene matches: 5. The CDR3 DNA reads TGTGCCAGCAGCCAATTTAAGAGCGGGGGCAATGAGCAGTTCTTC. Its translation: CASSQFKSGGNEQFF.

This clonotype has at least ten counts. CDR3 sequence reads: CASSLRTAEAFF. The CDR3 DNA reads TGTGCCAGCAGCTTAAGGACAGCTGAAGCTTTCTTT. The V gene is TRBV11-2, the J gene TRBJ1-1; tentative D call: TRBD1 (6 bases). CDR3 length equals 12 residues. Trimming shortened V by 2 bases and J by 6 bases, and 7 bases separated the two germline ends. Germline V lookup: CDR1 SGHAT, CDR2 FQNNGV.

The chain uses TRBV24-1 and TRBJ1-1, with 9 bases identical to TRBD1. Trimming took 9 bases from V and 3 from J; bases not matched to a gene: 4. The CDR3 sequence is 13 residues long. Germline assignment: CDR1 KGHDR and CDR2 SFDVKD. CDR3 protein: CATSQGADTEAFF. CDR3 nucleotide sequence: TGTGCCACCTCACAGGGGGCCGACACTGAAGCTTTCTTT.

At least ten counts were recorded for this clonotype. The gene calls are TRBV5-1 and TRBJ1-2, with D hard to call. V shed 0 bases and J shed 2 bases, with 5 bases lying between them. CDR1 and CDR2 from the germline V gene are SGHRS and YFSETQ. This CDR3 has 13 amino acids. The DNA of the CDR3 is TGCGCCAGCAGCTTGGAGCCCAACTATGGCTACACCTTC. Translated, it gives CASSLEPNYGYTF.

The chain uses TRBV10-1 and TRBJ1-1; no reliable D call. The CDR3 has 15 amino acids. With 5 bases removed from V and 4 bases from J, the gap between germline ends came to 17 bases. Germline assignment: CDR1 WNHNN and CDR2 SYGVQD (reference sequence). CDR3 nucleotides: TGCGCCAGCAGTCCCAACTCGCTTAGTGGCACTGAAGCTTTCTTT. Amino acids: CASSPNSLSGTEAFF.

This clonotype occurred many times. The chain employs TRBV7-8 and TRBJ2-1; D gene unclear. Trimming shortened V by 7 bases and J by 9 bases, and 19 bases separated the two germline ends. This CDR3 is built from 14 residues. Germline values: CDR1 SGHVS, CDR2 FQNEAQ. The CDR3 region is CASNSPLAPIEQFF. CDR3 in DNA: TGTGCCAGCAACTCCCCCCTGGCGCCTATTGAGCAGTTCTTC.

This clonotype was detected many times. The chain carries TRBV4-2 and TRBJ2-7; D possibly corresponds to TRBD1 (6 bases). Trimming removed 1 base at V and 3 bases at J, with 13 bases between. This CDR3 is 15 amino acids long. Germline V lookup: CDR1 LGHNA, CDR2 YNFKEQ. The CDR3 loop is CASSQGQAVDYEQYF. DNA for the CDR3: TGTGCCAGCAGCCAAGGACAGGCCGTCGACTACGAGCAGTACTTC.

This clonotype was seen repeatedly, ten times or more. The chain is built from TRBV9 and TRBJ2-7; the match to TRBD2 covers 8 bases. CDR3 size: 14 residues. CDR1 and CDR2 from the germline V gene are SGDLS and YYNGEE. J lost 0 bases, V lost 7 bases, and 6 bases had no gene match. CDR3 protein: CASSSRGVSYEQYF. The DNA for the CDR3 is TGTGCCAGCTCCTCGCGGGGGGTCTCCTACGAGCAGTACTTC.

The table lists this clonotype with many counts. This chain's CDR3 is CASSLETGHQPQHF. The CDR3 nucleotides are TGTGCCAGCAGCTTAGAGACAGGGCATCAGCCCCAGCATTTT. The V gene is TRBV7-6, the J gene TRBJ1-5; 7 bases map to TRBD1. The CDR3 extends over 14 amino acids. The germline V gene encodes CDR1 SGHVS and CDR2 FNYEAQ. V trimming: 1 base; J trimming: 5 bases; junction bases outside the gene matches: 2.

The chain couples TRBV24-1 to TRBJ2-2, with 12 bases identical to TRBD1. Germline CDR1 and CDR2: KGHDR and SFDVKD. Trimming at V came to 2 bases and at J to 0 bases, leaving 9 bases not matched to a gene. There are 20 residues in the CDR3. The CDR3 region has the DNA TGTGCCACCAGTGATTCCGGGACAGGGGGCTACCACCCGAACACCGGGGAGCTGTTTTTT. Translating gives CATSDSGTGGYHPNTGELFF.

This clonotype was found many times. The chain has TRBV7-2 and TRBJ1-5; D is unresolved. Trimming pared 3 bases from V and 4 bases from J, leaving 7 bases between. The germline V gene has CDR1 SGHTA and CDR2 FQGNSA. The CDR3 totals 13 residues. CDR3 sequence: CASSFSRNQPQHF. In DNA, the CDR3 is TGTGCCAGCAGCTTCTCTAGGAATCAGCCCCAGCATTTT. The full variable domain, completed using reference TRBV7-2 and TRBJ1-5, is GAGVSQSPSNKVTEKGKDVELRCDPISGHTALYWYRQSLGQGLEFLIYFQGNSAPDKSGLPSDRFSAERTGGSVSTLTIQRTQQEDSAVYLCASSFSRNQPQHFGDGTRLSIL.

This clonotype has at least ten counts. The chain couples TRBV20-1 to TRBJ2-4; unclear D gene. Germline values: CDR1 DFQATT, CDR2 SNEGSKA (reference sequence). Trimming took off 2 bases at V and 1 base at J, with 6 bases between the two ends. This CDR3 comprises 13 residues. The CDR3 DNA is TGCAGTGCTAGAAGTCAGGCCAAAAACATTCAGTACTTC. Encoded protein: CSARSQAKNIQYF.

This clonotype was observed at least ten times. The chain is built from TRBV5-6 and TRBJ2-6; the match to TRBD1 covers 8 bases. CDR3 length: 18 residues. The germline gives CDR1 SGHDT, CDR2 YYEEEE. With 0 bases clipped from V and 0 bases from J, the junction kept 5 bases outside the gene matches. CDR3 nucleotides: TGTGCCAGCAGCTTGGCCAACAGGGGGGCCTCTGGGGCCAACGTCCTGACTTTC. Translated, it gives CASSLANRGASGANVLTF. Combining the CDR3 with reference TRBV5-6 and TRBJ2-6 gives the whole variable domain DAGVTQSPTHLIKTRGQQVTLRCSPKSGHDTVSWYQQALGQGPQFIFQYYEEEERQRGNFPDRFSGHQFPNYSSELNVNALLLGDSALYLCASSLANRGASGANVLTFGAGSRLTVL.

This clonotype has a count of ten or more. This chain uses TRBV2 with TRBJ2-2, with 8 nucleotides matching TRBD2. After removal of 7 bases from V and 6 bases from J, the junction contained 13 bases not matched to a gene. The CDR3 totals 16 residues. CDR1 is SNHLY and CDR2 is FYNNEI in the germline V gene. The CDR3 region is CASNRGGLEGAGELFF. CDR3 DNA sequence: TGTGCCAGCAATCGAGGGGGACTAGAGGGGGCCGGGGAGCTGTTTTTT. Full variable domain (outside the CDR3, taken from reference TRBV2 and TRBJ2-2): EPEVTQTPSHQVTQMGQEVILRCVPISNHLYFYWYRQILGQKVEFLVSFYNNEISEKSEIFDDQFSVERPDGSNFTLKIRSTKLEDSAMYFCASNRGGLEGAGELFFGEGSRLTVL.

The chain has TRBV13 and TRBJ1-1, with TRBD1 matching over 11 bases. Germline assignment: CDR1 PRHDT and CDR2 FYEKMQ (reference sequence). The CDR3 has 15 amino acids. The J segment lost 5 bases and the V segment lost 4 bases, leaving 6 bases of the junction unmatched. For the CDR3, the DNA is TGTGCCAGCAGCTCGCTGGGACAGGGGGTGACTGAAGCTTTCTTT. Amino acids: CASSSLGQGVTEAFF.